This T cell receptor (beta chain) originates from a study of blood T cells in healthy people across ages. Total RNA extraction produced at least 5.5 micrograms (per sample) for the study. Study-wide points: TCR beta diversity per million T cells fell roughly linearly with age.

Worth noting for this clonotype: The antigen is unknown. This may arise from a read error, as a much more abundant clone is one base away.

The authors ran a second PCR of roughly 6 to 12 cycles using a sample-barcoded 5' primer and a J-beta primer mix. One entry per CDR3 protein results from TCRdb running MiXCR on the 5' RACE reads. The sample lists some 790,000 distinct CDR3 sequences; 25% to 35% were seen once. The sequencing input was blood. The source is a woman of 80 years or more in good health.

The CDR3 nucleotides read TGTGCCAGCAGAGGGACTAGCGGGGGGTTGAGAACAGATACGCGGTATTTT. Protein product: CASRGTSGGLRTDTRYF. The chain links TRBV6-6 to TRBJ2-3; 15 nucleotides match TRBD2. The germline gives CDR1 MNHNY, CDR2 SVGAGI (reference sequence). The length of the CDR3 is 17 residues.